The present T cell receptor beta chain was sequenced within a study of Ad26.COV2.S vaccination and SARS-CoV-2 variants. Across the study: The trial was COV1001 and the donor's arm was Ad26.COV2.S. The authors gave Ad26.COV2.S intramuscularly, either once or twice 56 days apart.

The protocol was immunoSEQ multiplex PCR, while the TCRdb copy is restricted to in-frame clones and leaves out a portion. The sample has some 460,000 clones, roughly nine tenths seen once; the top ten hold 1.7%. Treatment defined: 15 to 20 received Ad26.COV2.S at low or high dose, single or two shots; about 5 received placebo; per-sample allocation not given. Repertoires come from day 63 after the first vaccine or placebo injection. The CDR3 runs to 15 residues. V was pared by 1 base and J by 7 bases, with 18 bases between. From germline, CDR1 is SGHNT and CDR2 YYREEE (reference sequence). The rearrangement joins TRBV5-4 to TRBJ2-7; possibly TRBD2 for D (6 bases). This TCR derives from a person between 18 and 65 years old who received the Ad26.COV2.S COVID-19 vaccine or a placebo. The material was peripheral blood, obtained in a trial of Ad26.COV2.S vaccine versus placebo. The CDR3 bases are TGTGCCAGCAGCTTGACCTCGACTAGTTCGGGGGAGCAGTACTTC. Its protein is CASSLTSTSSGEQYF. The whole variable domain, remainder taken from reference TRBV5-4 and TRBJ2-7, is ETGVTQSPTHLIKTRGQQVTLRCSSQSGHNTVSWYQQALGQGPQFIFQYYREEENGRGNFPPRFSGLQFPNYSSELNVNALELDDSALYLCASSLTSTSSGEQYFGPGTRLTVT.